This T cell receptor (beta chain) was captured in a study of human T cells and chemical hapten exposure. Background on the study: Across samples, TCR yields varied, mostly owing to small differences in pooled library volumes.

This clonotype was counted between two and nine times. Time point meaning: pre-sensitization, week 0. Specified treatment: therapeutic diphenylcyclopropenone sensitization with weekly scalp DPC. Via MiXCR, TCRdb re-called the RACE reads, giving one row per CDR3 protein. The sample shows roughly 100,000 distinct CDR3 sequences, roughly a tenth of them seen only once. The source was whole blood, collected in connection with sensitization to the hapten diphenylcyclopropenone (DPC). This receptor was taken from a woman aged 55-75 years with alopecia areata. Some clones in this sample may be carry-over from other donors' samples.

The CDR3 loop reads CSGGAGGSYNSPLHF. The DNA of the CDR3 is TGCAGTGGCGGAGCGGGGGGATCCTATAATTCACCCCTCCACTTT. The J gene is TRBJ1-6, the V gene TRBV20-1; tentative D call: TRBD1 (5 bases). There are 15 residues in the CDR3. Trimming stripped 7 bases from V and 1 base from J, with 14 bases between. The V gene's germline CDR1 is DFQATT and CDR2 SNEGSKA (reference sequence).